This TCR beta chain is drawn from a study of cytomegalovirus exposure and HLA in healthy donors. The wider study: Among roughly 180 million T cells, an earlier analysis found 120 million or so unique TCR beta sequences. General study points: For most TCR sequences rarity was the rule, although some public TCRs occurred in many donors. It was 150 or so TCR beta chains that were listed as cytomegalovirus-associated.

Researchers ran the PCR with 60 Vbeta and 13 Jbeta primers. Produced via immunoSEQ multiplex PCR; TCRdb's table is partial and in-frame only. The sample holds 99,000 or so clones; over 60% are singletons and the top ten take approximately 6.3%. CDR1 and CDR2 (germline): SGHTS, YDEGEE. V was shortened by 1 base and J by 7 bases, with 20 bases between the two germline ends. The CDR3 covers 16 residues. A word on this clone: Its antigen is still unknown.

Material for sequencing was PBMCs. This clonotype originated in a man aged 60 to 69 in good health and CMV-seropositive. This chain joins TRBV5-8 and TRBJ1-1, with D hard to call. The CDR3 DNA sequence: TGTGCCAGCAGCTTGCAGTTCGCATCAACAGCCCTTGAAGCTTTCTTT. Its protein is CASSLQFASTALEAFF. The full variable domain, rest sourced from reference TRBV5-8 and TRBJ1-1, is EAGVTQSPTHLIKTRGQQATLRCSPISGHTSVYWYQQALGLGLQFLLWYDEGEERNRGNFPPRFSGRQFPNYSSELNVNALELEDSALYLCASSLQFASTALEAFFGQGTRLTVV.